The 18 T cell receptor beta chains listed next were all sequenced from one sample in a study of blood T cells in healthy people across ages. It was with a sample-barcoded 5' primer and a J-beta primer mix that a second PCR of about 7 to 12 cycles was run. TCRdb recomputed calls from the 5' RACE reads with MiXCR, one row per CDR3 protein. This sample carries hundreds of thousands of distinct CDR3 sequences, roughly 31% of them seen once, and the ten largest clones take around 14%. Sequencing was performed on blood. These receptor sequences come from an elderly woman in good health.

In its sample, this clonotype was seen many times. A much larger clone lies a single base off, so this may be a read error. The chain joins TRBV5-1 to TRBJ2-1; a weak D match, TRBD2 (5 bases). The DNA end is a closer match to TRBJ2-7, so the J assignment may be wrong. Germline V gene data show CDR1 as SGHRS and CDR2 as YFSETQ. This CDR3 spans 14 amino acids. In nucleotides, the CDR3 is TGCGCCAGCAGCATGGCGGGCGACTACAATGAGCAGTACTTC. This codes for CASSMAGDYNEQYF.

This clonotype was picked up many times. V gene TRBV3-1 combines with J gene TRBJ1-5; D not certain. Germline CDR1 is LGHDT and CDR2 is YNNKEL (reference sequence). Trimming left V 0 bases short and J 3 bases short, with 6 bases between. The CDR3 sequence is 14 residues long. The CDR3 DNA is TGTGCCAGCAGCCAAGACCGTTTCAATCAGCCCCAGCATTTT. Its protein product is CASSQDRFNQPQHF.

Points on this clonotype: The junction shows a germline mismatch at one end, possibly a read error. V and J are TRBV5-1 and TRBJ1-2, with D tentatively TRBD1 (6 bases). The germline gives CDR1 SGHRS, CDR2 YFSETQ. This CDR3 comprises 16 residues. DNA for the CDR3: TGCGCCAGCAGCCCTGGGAAATGGGGACAAACCTATGGTTACACCTTC. Translating gives CASSPGKWGQTYGYTF.

The chain joins TRBV18 to TRBJ1-1; D is ambiguous. The V end was cut by 2 bases, the J end by 0 bases, with 10 bases between. Looked up from germline, CDR1 is KGHSH and CDR2 is LQKENI. CDR3 length: 15 residues. DNA for the CDR3: TGTGCCAGCTCACCATTAGGGCAGTTGAACACTGAAGCTTTCTTT. Protein: CASSPLGQLNTEAFF.

The table lists this clonotype with many counts. The chain carries TRBV7-2 and TRBJ1-2, with 9 bases lining up with TRBD1. The CDR3 contains 16 residues. After removal of 5 bases from V and 0 bases from J, the junction contained 7 bases not matched to a gene. CDR1 is SGHTA and CDR2 is FQGNSA in the germline V gene. Here the CDR3 DNA reads TGTGCCAGCAGCCTTAGGACAGGGGCGGCTAACTATGGCTACACCTTC. It encodes CASSLRTGAANYGYTF.

This chain uses TRBV12-3 or TRBV12-4 with TRBJ2-3; a possible D gene is TRBD2 (6 bases). The CDR3 covers 15 residues. Trimming took off 3 bases at V and 4 bases at J, with 14 bases between the two ends. CDR3 sequence: CASSFSGVTSDTQYF. Written as DNA, the CDR3 is TGTGCCAGCAGTTTTTCGGGGGTGACGTCAGATACGCAGTATTTT.

The rearrangement links TRBV5-1 to TRBJ2-5; 8 positions match TRBD1. The V and J ends lost 4 bases and 5 bases, in that order; junction bases with no gene match: 13. CDR3 length: 16 amino acids. Germline V lookup: CDR1 SGHRS, CDR2 YFSETQ. CDR3 residues: CASSALGQGYGETQYF. The CDR3, as DNA: TGCGCCAGCAGCGCCTTAGGACAGGGTTATGGCGAGACCCAGTACTTC.

This clonotype was recorded at least ten times. This chain uses TRBV18 with TRBJ2-3; D not certain. The V end was cut by 4 bases, the J end by 2 bases, with 13 bases between. The germline CDR1 and CDR2 sequences are KGHSH and LQKENI. There are 15 residues in the CDR3. CDR3 residues: CASSLLGKHTDTQYF. The CDR3 DNA reads as TGTGCCAGCTCACTCTTGGGGAAGCACACAGATACGCAGTATTTT. Based on the CDR3 plus reference TRBV18 and TRBJ2-3, the full variable domain is NAGVMQNPRHLVRRRGQEARLRCSPMKGHSHVYWYRQLPEEGLKFMVYLQKENIIDESGMPKERFSAEFPKEGPSILRIQQVVRGDSAAYFCASSLLGKHTDTQYFGPGTRLTVL.

The CDR3 coding sequence is TGTGCCAGCAGCCACGGACGGGGCCGCCTCCACTTT. Encoded protein: CASSHGRGRLHF. This sequence joins TRBV14 and TRBJ1-6, with D tentatively TRBD1 (5 bases). Deletions cut 3 bases from V and 15 bases from J, with 12 bases between. CDR1 is SGHDN and CDR2 is FVKESK in the germline V gene. The CDR3 loop spans 12 amino acids.

On this clonotype itself: Its ends do not fully match the called genes, so a read error is possible. This sequence joins TRBV12-3 or TRBV12-4 and TRBJ2-3; possibly TRBD1 or TRBD2 for D (5 bases each). There are 15 residues in the CDR3. Here the CDR3 DNA reads TGTGCCAGCAGTTTATTAGGGGCTAGCACAGATACGGAGTATTTT. It encodes CASSLLGASTDTEYF.

Regarding this clonotype: Being one base from a much bigger clone, this may be a read error. The chain employs TRBV28 and TRBJ2-1; D gene uncertain. Looked up from germline, CDR1 is MDHEN and CDR2 is SYDVKM. The CDR3 loop spans 10 amino acids. The CDR3 DNA follows: TGTGTCAGCAGTACGCGGGAGCAGTTCTTC. Its translation is CVSSTREQFF.

In regard to this clonotype: This sequence may be a read error, since a much larger clone differs from it by one base. V and J are TRBV7-9 and TRBJ1-2, with a possible D match to TRBD1 (5 bases). CDR3 length: 14 amino acids. Germline assignment: CDR1 SEHNR and CDR2 FQNEAQ (reference sequence). Trimming left V 5 bases short and J 2 bases short, with 12 bases between. The CDR3 bases are TGTGCCAGCAGCGGGGCAGGGCGGAACTATGGCTACACCTTC. Translated, it gives CASSGAGRNYGYTF.

This clonotype was seen ten or more times. The chain employs TRBV30 and TRBJ1-2; weak D call: TRBD1 (5 bases). The CDR3 has 8 residues. The germline CDR1 and CDR2 sequences are GTSNPN and SVGIG (reference sequence). The CDR3 bases are TGTGCTTCAGGGGGCTACACCTTC. Translation: CASGGYTF.

DNA for the CDR3: TGTGCCAGCAGCTCTACACAGGGGGCCGGCAATGAGCAGTTCTTC. This sequence encodes CASSSTQGAGNEQFF. The J gene is TRBJ2-1, the V gene TRBV5-5; 9 bases are shared with TRBD1. CDR3 length equals 15 residues. J gave up 6 bases and V 3 bases, and 7 bases lay outside the gene matches. Germline V lookup: CDR1 SGHKS, CDR2 YYEKEE (reference sequence). The full variable domain, its missing parts supplied by reference TRBV5-5 and TRBJ2-1, is DAGVTQSPTHLIKTRGQQVTLRCSPISGHKSVSWYQQVLGQGPQFIFQYYEKEERGRGNFPDRFSARQFPNYSSELNVNALLLGDSALYLCASSSTQGAGNEQFFGPGTRLTVL.

This clonotype has a handful of counts. The junction departs from the called germline gene at one end, perhaps through a read error. This chain uses TRBV20-1 with TRBJ2-1; D possibly uses TRBD1 or TRBD2 (6 bases each). The CDR3 loop spans 14 amino acids. The germline gives CDR1 DFQATT, CDR2 SNEGSKA (reference sequence). DNA for the CDR3: TGCAGTGCCAGAGCGCTGGGGGGCCTCAATGAGCAGTTCTTC. This encodes CSARALGGLNEQFF.

By sample share, this clonotype is medium-sized. The chain joins TRBV29-1 to TRBJ2-7; unclear D gene. CDR3 length: 14 amino acids. CDR1 is SQVTM, CDR2 ANQGSEA, per germline. Trimming shortened V by 0 bases and J by 2 bases, and 11 bases separated the two germline ends. The CDR3 DNA reads TGCAGCGTTGAAGACCCCCTTATTCCCTACGAGCAGTACTTC. It yields the protein CSVEDPLIPYEQYF.

Note on this clonotype: This may stem from a read error, because a much larger clone lies one nucleotide away. The genes are TRBV29-1 and TRBJ2-1, with no clear D. The J call may be mistaken, given a closer DNA end match to TRBJ2-7. The CDR3 length is 12 residues. Looked up from germline, CDR1 is SQVTM and CDR2 is ANQGSEA. CDR3 loop: CSVEAAYNEQYF. In nucleotides, the CDR3 is TGCAGCGTTGAAGCGGCCTACAATGAGCAGTACTTC.

This clonotype was detected only a few times. Relative to the germline gene, one junction end is altered; a read error may explain this. The gene calls are TRBV20-1 and TRBJ1-1; D not certain. This CDR3 contains 12 residues. The germline gives CDR1 DFQATT, CDR2 SNEGSKA (reference sequence). CDR3 in DNA: TGCAGCGCTGACCCAACGAACACTGAAGTTTTCTTT. Its protein is CSADPTNTEVFF.